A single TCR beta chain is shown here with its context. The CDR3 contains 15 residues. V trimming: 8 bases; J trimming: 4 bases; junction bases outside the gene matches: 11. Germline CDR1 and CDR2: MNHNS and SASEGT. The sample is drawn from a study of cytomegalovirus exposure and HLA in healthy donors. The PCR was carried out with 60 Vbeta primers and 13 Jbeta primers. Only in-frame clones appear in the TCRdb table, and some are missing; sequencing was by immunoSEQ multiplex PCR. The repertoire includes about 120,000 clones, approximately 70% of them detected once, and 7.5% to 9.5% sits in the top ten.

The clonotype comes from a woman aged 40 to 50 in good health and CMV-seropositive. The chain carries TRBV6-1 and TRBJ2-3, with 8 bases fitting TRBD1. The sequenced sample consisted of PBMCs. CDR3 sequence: CASLRDRGDADTQYF. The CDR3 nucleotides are TGTGCCAGCCTAAGAGACAGGGGCGACGCAGATACGCAGTATTTT.